The rows below give T cell receptor beta chains drawn from one sample of a study of CD8 T cells in ankylosing spondylitis. Each CDR3 protein is one row after TCRdb ran MiXCR on the 5' RACE reads. The sample carries about 400,000 distinct CDR3 sequences, 20% to 25% recorded once. The sequenced sample consisted of blood, either unsorted or a sorted T cell fraction (not recorded which). These receptors originate from a male donor with ankylosing spondylitis. CDR3s include the opening cysteine and the closing phenylalanine or tryptophan. A D gene is named only where the DNA matches it firmly. The size entry is marked missing in some rows and otherwise reads once, few, many or a size class.

TRBD1	TRBV6-5	TRBJ2-2	few	TGTGCCAGCAGTTACTCGTCGACAGGGGATAACACCGGGGAGCTGTTTTTT	CASSYSSTGDNTGELFF
NA	TRBV29-1	TRBJ1-2	NA	TGCAGCGTTGGCGGACAGTATCTCTATGGCTACACCTTC	CSVGGQYLYGYTF
TRBD2	TRBV11-2	TRBJ2-1	few	TGTGCCAGCAGCTTATTGGGACTAGCGCCCAATGAGCAGTTCTTC	CASSLLGLAPNEQFF
NA	TRBV5-5	TRBJ1-5	NA	TGTGCCAGCAGCTTGGGTCAGAGAAGCAATCAGCCCCAGCATTTT	CASSLGQRSNQPQHF
NA	TRBV29-1	TRBJ2-6	many	TGCAGCGTTGATTGGTCAGCCGGGGCCAACGTCCTGACTTTC	CSVDWSAGANVLTF
NA	TRBV5-1	TRBJ2-7	few	TGCGCCAGCAGCTTGGGACATAACTACGAGCAGTACTTC	CASSLGHNYEQYF
NA	TRBV4-3	TRBJ1-2	NA	TGCGCCAGCAGCCAATACAGTCAGGAGGGCTATGGCTACACCTTC	CASSQYSQEGYGYTF
NA	TRBV7-3	TRBJ2-6	once	TGTGCCAGCAGCTTAGGGGTGAGCTCTGGGGCCAACGTCCTGACTTTC	CASSLGVSSGANVLTF
NA	TRBV5-6	TRBJ2-7	few	TGTGCCAGCAGCTTCCGAGGAGGGGAATACGAGCAGTACTTC	CASSFRGGEYEQYF
NA	TRBV27	TRBJ2-7	NA	TGTGCCAGCAGGAGCCCAGGGAGCTCCTACGAGCAGTACTTC	CASRSPGSSYEQYF